Below, 8 T cell receptor beta chains from the same sample are listed, as sequenced in a study of T cells in Graves' hyperthyroidism and ophthalmopathy. RNA transcripts yielded amplified TCR beta CDR3 regions. The TCR CDR3 was amplified in a first-round RT-PCR using the HTBI primer set. MiXCR, run by TCRdb on the multiplex PCR reads, gives a single entry per CDR3 protein. The sample gives roughly 400,000 distinct CDR3 sequences, roughly 13% of which show up once; under 30% is in the top ten. Sequencing was carried out using blood. These receptors were collected from a man aged 45-60 years with Graves' ophthalmopathy.

In this sample, this clonotype turned up a few times. The chain uses TRBV4-2 and TRBJ2-2, with 7 positions matching TRBD2. Germline CDR1 reads LGHNA; CDR2 reads YNFKEQ. J lost 4 bases, V lost 5 bases, and 4 bases had no gene match. The CDR3 spans 14 residues. The CDR3 nucleotides are TGTGCCAGCAGCGCCACTAGCGTCACCGGGGAGCTGTTTTTT. The encoded protein is CASSATSVTGELFF.

Ten or more counts support this clonotype. This rearrangement joins TRBV28 to TRBJ2-1; a weak D match, TRBD1 (7 bases). Germline lookup yields CDR1 MDHEN and CDR2 SYDVKM. This CDR3 is 14 amino acids long. V lost 7 bases and J 4 bases, leaving 14 bases between the germline ends. The CDR3 protein is CASNSAGQYNEQFF. DNA for the CDR3: TGTGCCAGCAACAGCGCGGGACAGTACAATGAGCAGTTCTTC.

This clonotype was found many times. V usage is TRBV9 and J usage is TRBJ1-1; 8 bases match TRBD1. With 5 bases clipped from V and 1 base from J, the junction kept 7 bases outside the gene matches. CDR3 length equals 15 residues. The germline CDR1 and CDR2 sequences are SGDLS and YYNGEE. CDR3 sequence reads: CASRKTGQENTEAFF. As DNA, the CDR3 is TGTGCCAGCAGGAAGACGGGACAGGAGAACACTGAAGCTTTCTTT.

This clonotype was recorded many times. Sequence at one end of the junction differs from germline and may be a read error. The V gene is TRBV20-1, the J gene TRBJ2-5; TRBD2 matches at 7 bases. This CDR3 has 13 residues. Germline V gives CDR1 DFQATT, CDR2 SNEGSKA (reference sequence). CDR3 region: CSASLGGEDTQYF. For the CDR3, the DNA is TGCAGTGCTAGTTTGGGGGGGGAAGACACCCAGTACTTC.

Concerning this clonotype: This may stem from a read error, because a much larger clone lies one nucleotide away. This chain uses TRBV18 with TRBJ1-3; 8 bases match TRBD1. Per germline, CDR1 KGHSH and CDR2 LQKENI. The length of the CDR3 is 16 residues. CDR3 sequence: CASSPGQVASGDTIYF. DNA for the CDR3: TGTGCCAGCTCACCGGGACAGGTTGCCTCTGGAGACACCATATATTTT.

This clonotype came up many times. The chain employs TRBV28 and TRBJ1-3; no reliable D call. V was clipped by 5 bases and J by 0 bases, with 8 bases between them. The germline CDR1 and CDR2 sequences are MDHEN and SYDVKM. CDR3 size: 14 residues. CDR3 in DNA: TGTGCCAGCAGTCCCGCACTCTCTGGAAACACCATATATTTT. Its protein product is CASSPALSGNTIYF.

This clonotype was observed at least ten times. The chain employs TRBV7-3 and TRBJ2-1; D uncertain. The length of the CDR3 is 16 residues. Germline CDR1 SGHTA, CDR2 FQGTGA. V gave up 3 bases and J gave up 2 bases, with 14 bases separating them. The CDR3 DNA sequence: TGTGCCAGCAGCTTCGGCCGGTCGGCCCCCTACAATGAGCAGTTCTTC. Residues: CASSFGRSAPYNEQFF.

The table lists this clonotype with a few counts. This chain joins TRBV6-1 and TRBJ1-4; no definite D call. The ends were cut back, 7 bases at V and 13 bases at J, with 16 bases in the middle. Looked up from germline, CDR1 is MNHNS and CDR2 is SASEGT. The CDR3 spans 12 residues. The CDR3 is CASTPRHGRLFF. In DNA, the CDR3 is TGTGCCAGCACCCCCCGGCACGGAAGACTGTTTTTT.